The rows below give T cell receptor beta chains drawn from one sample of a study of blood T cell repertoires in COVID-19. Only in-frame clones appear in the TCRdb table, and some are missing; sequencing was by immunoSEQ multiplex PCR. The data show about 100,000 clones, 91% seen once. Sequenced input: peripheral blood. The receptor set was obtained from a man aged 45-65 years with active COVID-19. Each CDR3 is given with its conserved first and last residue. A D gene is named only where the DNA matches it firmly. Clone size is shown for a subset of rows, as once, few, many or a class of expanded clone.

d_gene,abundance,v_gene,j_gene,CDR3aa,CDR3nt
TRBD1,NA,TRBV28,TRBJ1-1,CASSLGDRRTEAFF,TGTGCCAGCAGTTTGGGGGACAGGAGGACTGAAGCTTTCTTT
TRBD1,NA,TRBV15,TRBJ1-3,CATSAQGAYGNTIYF,TGTGCCACCAGCGCACAGGGGGCTTATGGAAACACCATATATTTT
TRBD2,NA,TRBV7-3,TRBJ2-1,CASSLSFGGTRGNEQFF,TGTGCCAGCAGCTTAAGTTTCGGGGGGACTCGAGGTAATGAGCAGTTCTTC
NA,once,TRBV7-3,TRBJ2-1,CASSLIPQPSSYNEQFF,TGTGCCAGCAGCTTAATCCCCCAGCCTAGCTCCTACAATGAGCAGTTCTTC
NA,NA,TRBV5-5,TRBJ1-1,CASSLAWAMSTEAFF,TGTGCCAGCAGCTTGGCCTGGGCGATGAGCACTGAAGCTTTCTTT
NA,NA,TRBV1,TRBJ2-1,CTSSQGGLAAAPGFF,TGCACCAGCAGCCAAGGGGGACTAGCGGCTGCGCCGGGGTTCTTC
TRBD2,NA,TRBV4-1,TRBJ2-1,CASSQKVLWERGGNEQFF,TGCGCCAGCAGCCAGAAAGTTCTTTGGGAGCGGGGGGGCAATGAGCAGTTCTTC
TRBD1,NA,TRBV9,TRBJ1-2,CASSVEAGGNYGYTF,TGTGCCAGCAGCGTAGAGGCAGGGGGCAACTATGGCTACACCTTC
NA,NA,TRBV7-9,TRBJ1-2,CASSDPKGDGYTF,TGTGCCAGCAGCGACCCGAAAGGGGATGGCTACACCTTC
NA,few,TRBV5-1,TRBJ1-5,CASSLAPGSNQPQHF,TGCGCCAGCAGCTTGGCCCCGGGATCCAATCAGCCCCAGCATTTT
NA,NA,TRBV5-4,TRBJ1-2,CASSHSRGGDYGYTF,TGTGCCAGCAGCCACTCCCGGGGGGGAGACTATGGCTACACCTTC